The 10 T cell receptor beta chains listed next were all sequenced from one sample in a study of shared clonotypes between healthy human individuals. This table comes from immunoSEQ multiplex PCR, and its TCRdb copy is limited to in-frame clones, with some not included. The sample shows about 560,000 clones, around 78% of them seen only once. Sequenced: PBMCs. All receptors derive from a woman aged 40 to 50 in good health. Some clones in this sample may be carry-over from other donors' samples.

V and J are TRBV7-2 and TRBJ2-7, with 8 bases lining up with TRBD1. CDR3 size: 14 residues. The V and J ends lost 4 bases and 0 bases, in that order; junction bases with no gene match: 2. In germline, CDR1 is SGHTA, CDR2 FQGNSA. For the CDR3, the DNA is TGTGCCAGCAGCTGGGACAGGACCTCCTACGAGCAGTACTTC. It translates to CASSWDRTSYEQYF.

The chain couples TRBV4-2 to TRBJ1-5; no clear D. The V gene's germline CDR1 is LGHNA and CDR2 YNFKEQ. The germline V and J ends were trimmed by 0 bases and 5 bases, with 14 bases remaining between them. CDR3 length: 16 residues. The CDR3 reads CASSQEGTAYDQPQHF. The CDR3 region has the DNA TGTGCCAGCAGCCAAGAAGGAACGGCCTATGATCAGCCCCAGCATTTT.

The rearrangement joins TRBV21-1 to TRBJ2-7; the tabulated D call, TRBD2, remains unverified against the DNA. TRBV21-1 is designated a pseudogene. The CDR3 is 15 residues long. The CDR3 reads CASSGASGRPYEQYF. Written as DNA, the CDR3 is TGTGCCAGCAGCGGGGCTAGCGGGAGGCCCTACGAGCAGTACTTC.

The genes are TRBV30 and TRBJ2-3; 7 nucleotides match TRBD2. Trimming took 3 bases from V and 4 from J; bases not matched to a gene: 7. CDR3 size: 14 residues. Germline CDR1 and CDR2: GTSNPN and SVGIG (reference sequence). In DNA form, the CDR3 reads TGTGCCTGGAGGGCAGGCGGGAGTTCAGATACGCAGTATTTT. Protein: CAWRAGGSSDTQYF.

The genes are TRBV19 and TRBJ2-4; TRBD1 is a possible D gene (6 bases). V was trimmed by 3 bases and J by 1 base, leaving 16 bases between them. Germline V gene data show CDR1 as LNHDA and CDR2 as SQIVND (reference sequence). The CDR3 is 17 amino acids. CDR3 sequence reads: CASSITGTALAKNIQYF. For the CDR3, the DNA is TGTGCCAGTAGTATTACAGGGACGGCCCTTGCCAAAAACATTCAGTACTTC.

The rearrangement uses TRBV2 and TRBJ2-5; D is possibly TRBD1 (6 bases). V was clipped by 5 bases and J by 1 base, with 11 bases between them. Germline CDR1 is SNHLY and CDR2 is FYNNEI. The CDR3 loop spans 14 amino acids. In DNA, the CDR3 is TGTGCCAGCAGTTACCAGGGGTTCCAAGAGACCCAGTACTTC. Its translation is CASSYQGFQETQYF.

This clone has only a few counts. The DNA for the CDR3 is TGTGCCATCAGAGGGACAGGAAACTACGAGCAGTACTTC. Translated, it gives CAIRGTGNYEQYF. The chain links TRBV10-3 to TRBJ2-7, with 8 bases lining up with TRBD1. J gave up 3 bases and V 6 bases, and 4 bases lay outside the gene matches. There are 13 residues in the CDR3. Germline loops: CDR1 ENHRY, CDR2 SYGVKD.

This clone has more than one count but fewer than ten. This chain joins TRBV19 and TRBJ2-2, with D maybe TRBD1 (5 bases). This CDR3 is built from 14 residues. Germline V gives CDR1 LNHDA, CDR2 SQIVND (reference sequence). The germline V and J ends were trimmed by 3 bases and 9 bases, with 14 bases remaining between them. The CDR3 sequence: CASSISRVERELFF. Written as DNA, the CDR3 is TGTGCCAGTAGTATTTCCAGGGTTGAACGGGAGCTGTTTTTT. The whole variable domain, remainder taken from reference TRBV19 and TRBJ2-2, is DGGITQSPKYLFRKEGQNVTLSCEQNLNHDAMYWYRQDPGQGLRLIYYSQIVNDFQKGDIAEGYSVSREKKESFPLTVTSAQKNPTAFYLCASSISRVERELFFGEGSRLTVL.

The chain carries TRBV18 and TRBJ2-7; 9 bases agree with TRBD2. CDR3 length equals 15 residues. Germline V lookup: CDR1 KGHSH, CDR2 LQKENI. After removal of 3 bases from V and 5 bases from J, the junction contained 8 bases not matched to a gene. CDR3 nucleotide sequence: TGTGCCAGCTCACCTATAGCGGGAGCCCTCAACGAGCAGTACTTC. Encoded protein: CASSPIAGALNEQYF.

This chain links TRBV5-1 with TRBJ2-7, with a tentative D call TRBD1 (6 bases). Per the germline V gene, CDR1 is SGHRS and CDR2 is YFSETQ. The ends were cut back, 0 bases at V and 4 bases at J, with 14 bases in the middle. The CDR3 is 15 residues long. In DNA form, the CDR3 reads TGCGCCAGCAGCTTGGATGCCGGGACAACGTACGAGCAGTACTTC. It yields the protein CASSLDAGTTYEQYF.